This is a list of T cell receptor beta chains from one sample in a study of CXCR4 blockade with PD-1 therapy in pancreatic cancer. Generated by immunoSEQ multiplex PCR, the TCRdb table keeps only in-frame clones and is missing some. Found here are 5,000 or so clones, 55% of them singletons; the top ten hold 6.6%. The specimen sequenced was tumor tissue. These receptors were collected from a human donor with pancreatic ductal adenocarcinoma. CDR3s include the opening cysteine and the closing phenylalanine or tryptophan. A D gene is named only where the DNA matches it firmly. Only some rows state a clone size, as once, few, many or a class for expanded clones.

D	size	J	V	CDR3	DNA
NA	few	TRBJ2-3	TRBV19	CASTAEGVGSDTQYF	TGTGCCAGTACTGCGGAAGGAGTGGGGTCAGATACGCAGTATTTT
NA	NA	TRBJ2-2	TRBV11-3	CASSLSRTYTGELFF	TGTGCCAGCAGCTTAAGCAGGACTTACACCGGGGAGCTGTTTTTT
TRBD2	NA	TRBJ2-7	TRBV19	CASSPGLAAYEQYF	TGTGCCAGTAGCCCGGGACTAGCGGCCTACGAGCAGTACTTC
NA	NA	TRBJ1-5	TRBV28	CASSVPGEPQHF	TGTGCCAGCAGTGTTCCCGGGGAGCCCCAGCATTTT
TRBD1	few	TRBJ1-1	TRBV7-8	CASSLGWTGTEAFF	TGTGCCAGCAGCTTAGGATGGACAGGCACTGAAGCTTTCTTT
TRBD1	NA	TRBJ2-2	TRBV19	CASSPGQGTVGELFF	TGTGCCAGTAGTCCGGGACAGGGGACCGTCGGGGAGCTGTTTTTT
NA	NA	TRBJ1-5	TRBV19	CASEVVGGSNQPQHF	TGTGCCAGCGAGGTAGTGGGCGGCAGCAATCAGCCCCAGCATTTT
NA	NA	TRBJ2-6	TRBV19	CASSLQGPGANVLTF	TGTGCCAGTAGCCTCCAGGGGCCTGGGGCCAACGTCCTGACTTTC
NA	NA	TRBJ1-5	TRBV18	CASSGQPGPSNQPQHF	TGTGCCAGCTCAGGACAACCGGGACCGAGCAATCAGCCCCAGCATTTT
TRBD2	NA	TRBJ2-5	TRBV15	CATSREGGNHLQETQYF	TGTGCCACCAGCAGAGAGGGGGGGAACCACCTTCAAGAGACCCAGTACTTC
TRBD2	NA	TRBJ2-7	TRBV11-3	CASSLSSGGSREQYF	TGTGCCAGCAGCTTAAGTTCGGGCGGGAGTAGGGAGCAGTACTTC
NA	once	TRBJ2-1	TRBV18	CASSRTLYNEQFF	TGTGCCAGCTCCCGAACCCTATACAATGAGCAGTTCTTC
NA	few	TRBJ1-1	TRBV28	CASSDDSLNTEAFF	TGTGCCAGCAGCGACGACAGCCTTAACACTGAAGCTTTCTTT
TRBD2	few	TRBJ2-7	TRBV6-8	CASSYSAASGLPYEQYF	TGTGCCAGCAGTTACTCAGCGGCTAGCGGGCTACCTTACGAGCAGTATTTC
NA	NA	TRBJ2-7	TRBV29-1	CSVLFQGWEQYF	TGCAGCGTTCTATTCCAGGGGTGGGAGCAGTACTTC
NA	NA	TRBJ2-2	TRBV18	CASSPDRLSTGELFF	TGTGCCAGCTCACCCGACAGATTAAGCACCGGGGAGCTGTTTTTT
TRBD1	medium-sized	TRBJ2-7	TRBV6-8	CASSVGQGAYEQYF	TGTGCCAGCAGTGTGGGACAGGGTGCCTACGAGCAGTACTTC
NA	NA	TRBJ2-7	TRBV28	CASSLIRDEQYF	TGTGCCAGCAGTTTAATCCGGGACGAGCAGTACTTC
NA	NA	TRBJ2-7	TRBV9	CASSVGRNGEQYF	TGTGCCAGCAGCGTAGGTCGTAACGGCGAGCAGTACTTC
NA	NA	TRBJ2-1	TRBV10-3	CAISESYRLGGDEQFF	TGTGCCATCAGTGAGTCTTATAGACTAGGGGGGGATGAGCAGTTCTTC
TRBD2	NA	TRBJ2-2	TRBV7-7	CASSLFQRGAVYTGELFF	TGTGCCAGCAGCTTATTCCAGCGGGGGGCCGTGTATACCGGGGAGCTGTTTTTT
NA	medium-sized	TRBJ2-7	TRBV6-8	CASSYRDNSYEQYF	TGTGCCAGCAGTTACCGGGACAATTCCTACGAGCAGTACTTC
NA	NA	TRBJ1-1	TRBV28	CASKTTMNTEAFF	TGTGCCAGTAAGACAACGATGAACACTGAAGCTTTCTTT
NA	NA	TRBJ2-1	TRBV18	CASSPTVYNEQFF	TGTGCCAGCTCACCGACAGTTTACAATGAGCAGTTCTTC